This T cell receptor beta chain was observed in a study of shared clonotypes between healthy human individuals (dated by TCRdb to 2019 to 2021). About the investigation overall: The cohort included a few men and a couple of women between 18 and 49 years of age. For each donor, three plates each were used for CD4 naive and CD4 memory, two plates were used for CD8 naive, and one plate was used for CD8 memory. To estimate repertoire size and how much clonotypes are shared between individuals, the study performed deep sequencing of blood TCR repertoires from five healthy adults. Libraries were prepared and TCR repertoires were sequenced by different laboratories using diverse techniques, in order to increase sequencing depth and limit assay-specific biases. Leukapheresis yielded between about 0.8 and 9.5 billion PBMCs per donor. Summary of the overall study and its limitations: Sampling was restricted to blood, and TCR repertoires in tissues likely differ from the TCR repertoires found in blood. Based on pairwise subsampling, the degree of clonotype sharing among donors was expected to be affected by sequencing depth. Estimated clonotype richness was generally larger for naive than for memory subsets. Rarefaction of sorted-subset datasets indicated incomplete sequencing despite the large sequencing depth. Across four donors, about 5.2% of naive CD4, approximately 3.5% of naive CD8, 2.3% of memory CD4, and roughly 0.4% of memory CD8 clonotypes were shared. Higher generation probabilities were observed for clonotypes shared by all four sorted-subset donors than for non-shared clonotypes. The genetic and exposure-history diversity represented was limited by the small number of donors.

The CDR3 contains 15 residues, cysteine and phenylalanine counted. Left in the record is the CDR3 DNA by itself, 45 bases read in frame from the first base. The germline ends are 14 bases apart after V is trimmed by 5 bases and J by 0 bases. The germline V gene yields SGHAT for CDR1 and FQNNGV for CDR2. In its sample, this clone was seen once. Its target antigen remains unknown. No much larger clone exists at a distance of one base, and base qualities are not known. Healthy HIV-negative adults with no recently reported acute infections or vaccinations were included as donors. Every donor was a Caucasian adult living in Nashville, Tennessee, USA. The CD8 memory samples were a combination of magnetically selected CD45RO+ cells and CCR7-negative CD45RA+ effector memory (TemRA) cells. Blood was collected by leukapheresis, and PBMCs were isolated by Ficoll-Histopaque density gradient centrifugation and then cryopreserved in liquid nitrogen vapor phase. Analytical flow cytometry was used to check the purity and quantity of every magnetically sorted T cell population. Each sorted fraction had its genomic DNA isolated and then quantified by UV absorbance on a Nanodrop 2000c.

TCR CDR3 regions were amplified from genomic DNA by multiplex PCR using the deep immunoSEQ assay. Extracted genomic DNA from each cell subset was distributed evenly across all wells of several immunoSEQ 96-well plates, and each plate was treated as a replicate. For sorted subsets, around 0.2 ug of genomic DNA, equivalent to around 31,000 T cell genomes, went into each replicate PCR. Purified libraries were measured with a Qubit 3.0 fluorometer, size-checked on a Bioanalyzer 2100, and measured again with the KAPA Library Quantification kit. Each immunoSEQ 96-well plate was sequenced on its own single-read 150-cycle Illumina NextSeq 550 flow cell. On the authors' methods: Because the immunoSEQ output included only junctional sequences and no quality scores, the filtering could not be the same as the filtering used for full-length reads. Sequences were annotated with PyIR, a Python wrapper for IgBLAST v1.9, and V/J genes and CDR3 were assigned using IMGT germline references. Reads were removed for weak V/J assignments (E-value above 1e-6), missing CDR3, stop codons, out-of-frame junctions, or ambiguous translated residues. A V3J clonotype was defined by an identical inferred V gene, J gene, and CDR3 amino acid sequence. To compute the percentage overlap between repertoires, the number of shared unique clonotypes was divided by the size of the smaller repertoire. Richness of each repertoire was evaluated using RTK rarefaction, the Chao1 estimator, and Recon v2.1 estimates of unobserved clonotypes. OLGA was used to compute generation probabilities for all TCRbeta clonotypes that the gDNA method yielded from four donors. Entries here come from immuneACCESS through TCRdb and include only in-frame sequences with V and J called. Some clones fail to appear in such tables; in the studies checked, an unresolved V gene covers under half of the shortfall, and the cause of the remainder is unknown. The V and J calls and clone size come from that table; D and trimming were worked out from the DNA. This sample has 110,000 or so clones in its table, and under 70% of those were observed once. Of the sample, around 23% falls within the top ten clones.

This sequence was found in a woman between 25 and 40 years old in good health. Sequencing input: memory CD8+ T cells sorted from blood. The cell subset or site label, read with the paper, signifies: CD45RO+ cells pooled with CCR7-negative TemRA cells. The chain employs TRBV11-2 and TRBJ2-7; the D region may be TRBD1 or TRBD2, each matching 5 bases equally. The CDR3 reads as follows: CASSQNRDPSYEQYF. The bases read TGTGCCAGCAGCCAGAACCGGGACCCCTCCTACGAGCAGTACTTC. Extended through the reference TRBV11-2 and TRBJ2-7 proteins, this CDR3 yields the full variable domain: EAGVAQSPRYKIIEKRQSVAFWCNPISGHATLYWYQQILGQGPKLLIQFQNNGVVDDSQLPKDRFSAERLKGVDSTLKIQPAKLEDSAVYLCASSQNRDPSYEQYFGPGTRLTVT.